This entry describes one T cell receptor (beta chain). What it binds is not known. At one boundary the junction diverges from the germline segment, which might be a read error. The CDR3 runs to 14 residues. Germline lookup yields CDR1 SNHLY and CDR2 FYNNEI. As for time point: newly diagnosed GD, antithyroid drugs for less than 3 months. PBMC RNA was the source of the TCR library. The sample belongs to a study of regulatory T cells in long-lasting Graves disease. General study points: Favoring TRBV28, TRBJ1-2 and TRBJ2-5 was a feature seen in persistent disease.

Building of the TCR beta libraries involved iRepertoire HTBI primers and Arm-PCR of CDR3 regions. TCRdb recomputed calls from the multiplex PCR reads with MiXCR, one row per CDR3 protein. The sample consists of around 450,000 distinct CDR3 sequences, 14% to 15% of them appearing once. The same sample was also used in a study of T cells in Graves' hyperthyroidism and ophthalmopathy.

The specimen was peripheral blood mononuclear cells (PBMCs), collected at new diagnosis, from a patient treated with antithyroid drugs. The clonotype was recovered from a woman under 40 with Graves disease. The chain joins TRBV2 to TRBJ1-5; D may be TRBD1 (5 bases). The CDR3: CANSHRDGAQPQHF. The CDR3 nucleotides are TGTGCCAACAGTCACCGGGACGGCGCACAACCCCAGCATTTT.